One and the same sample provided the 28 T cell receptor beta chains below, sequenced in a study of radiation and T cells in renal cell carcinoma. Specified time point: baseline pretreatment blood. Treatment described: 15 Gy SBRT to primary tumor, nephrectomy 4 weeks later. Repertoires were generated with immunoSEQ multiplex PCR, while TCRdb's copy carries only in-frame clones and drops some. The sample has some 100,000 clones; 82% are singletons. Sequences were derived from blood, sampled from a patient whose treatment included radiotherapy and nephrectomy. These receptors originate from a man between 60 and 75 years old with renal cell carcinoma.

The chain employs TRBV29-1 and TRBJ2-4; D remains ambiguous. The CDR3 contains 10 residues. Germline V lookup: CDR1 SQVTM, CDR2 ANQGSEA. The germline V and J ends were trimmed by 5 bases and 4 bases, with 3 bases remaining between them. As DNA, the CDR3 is TGCAGCGTTTGGAAAAACATTCAGTACTTC. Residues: CSVWKNIQYF.

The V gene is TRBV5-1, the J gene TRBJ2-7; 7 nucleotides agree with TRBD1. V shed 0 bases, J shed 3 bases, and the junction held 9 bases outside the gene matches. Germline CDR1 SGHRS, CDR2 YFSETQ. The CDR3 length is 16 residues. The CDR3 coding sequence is TGCGCCAGCAGCTTGGGAGGGACAGTCGCCGACTACGAGCAGTACTTC. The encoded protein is CASSLGGTVADYEQYF.

CDR3 amino acids: CASSFGTANTEAFF. CDR3 sequence (DNA): TGTGCCAGCAGTTTCGGGACGGCTAACACTGAAGCTTTCTTT. The chain links TRBV27 to TRBJ1-1, with D perhaps matching TRBD1 (5 bases). The CDR3 sequence is 14 residues long. Looked up from germline, CDR1 is MNHEY and CDR2 is SMNVEV (reference sequence). V lost 3 bases, J lost 2 bases, and 10 bases lay in between.

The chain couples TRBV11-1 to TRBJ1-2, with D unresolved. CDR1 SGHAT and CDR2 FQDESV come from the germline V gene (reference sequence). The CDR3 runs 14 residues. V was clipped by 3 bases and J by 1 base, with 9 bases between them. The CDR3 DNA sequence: TGTGCCAGCAGCTTCCCGGGGATTAACTATGGCTACACCTTC. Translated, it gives CASSFPGINYGYTF.

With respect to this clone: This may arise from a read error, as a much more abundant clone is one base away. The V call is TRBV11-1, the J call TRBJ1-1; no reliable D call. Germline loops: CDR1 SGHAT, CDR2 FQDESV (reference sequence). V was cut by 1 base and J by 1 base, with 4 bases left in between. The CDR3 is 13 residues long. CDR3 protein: CASSLGGNTEAFF. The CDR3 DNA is TGTGCCAGCAGCTTAGGAGGGAACACTGAAGCTTTCTTT.

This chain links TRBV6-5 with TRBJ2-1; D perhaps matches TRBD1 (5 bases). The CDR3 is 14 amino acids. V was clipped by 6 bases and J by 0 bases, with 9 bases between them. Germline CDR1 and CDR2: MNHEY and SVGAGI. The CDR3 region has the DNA TGTGCCAGCAGGGTAGGGGCCTCCTACAATGAGCAGTTCTTC. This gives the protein CASRVGASYNEQFF.

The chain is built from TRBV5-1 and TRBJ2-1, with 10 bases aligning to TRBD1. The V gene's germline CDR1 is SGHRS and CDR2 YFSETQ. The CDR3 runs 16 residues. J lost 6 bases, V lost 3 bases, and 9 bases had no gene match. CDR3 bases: TGCGCCAGCAGCTCGACAGGGGGCAACCTGGGCAATGAGCAGTTCTTC. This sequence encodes CASSSTGGNLGNEQFF.

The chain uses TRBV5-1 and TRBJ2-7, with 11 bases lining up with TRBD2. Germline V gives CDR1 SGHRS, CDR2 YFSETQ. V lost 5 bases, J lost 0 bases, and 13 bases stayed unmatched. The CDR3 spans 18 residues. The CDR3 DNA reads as TGCGCCAGCAGGATCTATAGCGGGAGGGAAACAAGCTCCTACGAGCAGTACTTC. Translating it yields CASRIYSGRETSSYEQYF.

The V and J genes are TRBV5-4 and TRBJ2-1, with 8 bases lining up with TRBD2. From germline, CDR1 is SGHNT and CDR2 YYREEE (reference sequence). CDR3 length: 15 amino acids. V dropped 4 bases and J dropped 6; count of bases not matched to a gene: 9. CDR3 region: CASSLTSGAANEQFF. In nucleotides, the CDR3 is TGTGCCAGCAGCCTTACTAGCGGAGCGGCCAATGAGCAGTTCTTC.

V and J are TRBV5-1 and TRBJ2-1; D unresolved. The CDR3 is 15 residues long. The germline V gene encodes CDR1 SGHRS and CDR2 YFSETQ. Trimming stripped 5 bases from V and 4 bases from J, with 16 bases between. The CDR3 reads CASSQDGSRYNEQFF. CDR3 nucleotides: TGCGCCAGCAGTCAAGACGGATCCCGATACAATGAGCAGTTCTTC.

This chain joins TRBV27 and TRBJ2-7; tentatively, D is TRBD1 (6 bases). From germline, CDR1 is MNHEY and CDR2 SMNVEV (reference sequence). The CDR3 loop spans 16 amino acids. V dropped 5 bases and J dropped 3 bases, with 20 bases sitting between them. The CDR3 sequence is CASSPLQGLQIYEQYF. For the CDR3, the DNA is TGTGCCAGCAGTCCTCTACAGGGTCTCCAAATCTACGAGCAGTACTTC.

The DNA of the CDR3 is TGTGCCAGTAGTATCGGGAGCTCCTATAATTCACCCCTCCACTTT. This codes for CASSIGSSYNSPLHF. This chain links TRBV19 with TRBJ1-6; D is undetermined. V was clipped by 3 bases and J by 0 bases, with 6 bases between them. The CDR3 is 15 residues long. CDR1 LNHDA and CDR2 SQIVND come from the germline V gene (reference sequence).

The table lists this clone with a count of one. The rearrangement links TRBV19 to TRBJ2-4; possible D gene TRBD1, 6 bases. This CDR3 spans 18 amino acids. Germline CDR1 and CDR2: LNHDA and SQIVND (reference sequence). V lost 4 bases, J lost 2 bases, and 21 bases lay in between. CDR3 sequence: CASSTHIQQRGTKNIQYF. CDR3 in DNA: TGTGCCAGTAGTACTCATATCCAGCAGAGGGGGACCAAAAACATTCAGTACTTC.

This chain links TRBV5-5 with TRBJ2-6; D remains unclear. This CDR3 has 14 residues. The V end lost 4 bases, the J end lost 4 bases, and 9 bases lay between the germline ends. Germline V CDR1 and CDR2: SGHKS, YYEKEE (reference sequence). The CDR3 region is CASSPRYGANVLTF. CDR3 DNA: TGTGCCAGCAGCCCCCGTTACGGGGCCAACGTCCTGACTTTC.

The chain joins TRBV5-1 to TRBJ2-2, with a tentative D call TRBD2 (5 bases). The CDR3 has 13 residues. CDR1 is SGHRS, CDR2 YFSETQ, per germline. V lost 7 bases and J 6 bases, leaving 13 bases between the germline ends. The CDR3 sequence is CASRTGVAGELFF. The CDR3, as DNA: TGCGCCAGCCGTACCGGGGTTGCCGGGGAGCTGTTTTTT.

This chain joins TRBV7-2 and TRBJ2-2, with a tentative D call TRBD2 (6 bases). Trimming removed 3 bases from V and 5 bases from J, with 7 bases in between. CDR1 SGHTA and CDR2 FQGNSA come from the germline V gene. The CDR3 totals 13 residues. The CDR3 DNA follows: TGTGCCAGCAGCTTCGGGGGTACCGGGGAGCTGTTTTTT. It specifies CASSFGGTGELFF.

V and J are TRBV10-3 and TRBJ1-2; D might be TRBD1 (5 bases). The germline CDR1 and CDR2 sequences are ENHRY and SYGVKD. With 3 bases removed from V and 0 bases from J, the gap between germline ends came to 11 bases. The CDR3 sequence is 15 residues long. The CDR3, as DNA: TGTGCCATCAGTGACCTTGACAGCCCTAACTATGGCTACACCTTC. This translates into CAISDLDSPNYGYTF.

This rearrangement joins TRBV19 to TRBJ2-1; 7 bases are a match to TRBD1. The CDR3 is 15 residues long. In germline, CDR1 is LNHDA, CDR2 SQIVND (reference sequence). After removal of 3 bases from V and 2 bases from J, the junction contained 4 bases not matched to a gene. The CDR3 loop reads CASSMRGQAYNEQFF. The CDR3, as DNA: TGTGCCAGTAGTATGAGGGGGCAAGCCTACAATGAGCAGTTCTTC.

The CDR3 protein is CASRRGARETQYF. For the CDR3, the DNA is TGTGCCAGCAGGAGGGGGGCACGAGAGACCCAGTACTTC. V is TRBV25-1 and J is TRBJ2-5; D may match TRBD1 or TRBD2 (6 bases each). Germline V gives CDR1 MGHDK, CDR2 SYGVNS. The germline V and J ends were trimmed by 6 bases and 4 bases, with 12 bases remaining between them. This CDR3 region has 13 residues.

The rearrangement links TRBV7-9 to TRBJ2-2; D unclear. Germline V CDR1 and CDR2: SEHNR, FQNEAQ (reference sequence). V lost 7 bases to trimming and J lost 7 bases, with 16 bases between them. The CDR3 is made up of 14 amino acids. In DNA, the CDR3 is TGTGCCAGCATCCCATCTTCTGGCGGCGGGGAGCTGTTTTTT. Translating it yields CASIPSSGGGELFF. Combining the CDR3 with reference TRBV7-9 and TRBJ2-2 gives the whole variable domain DTGVSQNPRHKITKRGQNVTFRCDPISEHNRLYWYRQTLGQGPEFLTYFQNEAQLEKSRLLSDRFSAERPKGSFSTLEIQRTEQGDSAMYLCASIPSSGGGELFFGEGSRLTVL.

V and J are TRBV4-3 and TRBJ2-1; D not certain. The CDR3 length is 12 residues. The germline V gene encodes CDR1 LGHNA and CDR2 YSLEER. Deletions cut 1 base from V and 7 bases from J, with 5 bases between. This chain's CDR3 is CASSQGPNEQFF. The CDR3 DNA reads TGCGCCAGCAGCCAAGGTCCAAATGAGCAGTTCTTC.

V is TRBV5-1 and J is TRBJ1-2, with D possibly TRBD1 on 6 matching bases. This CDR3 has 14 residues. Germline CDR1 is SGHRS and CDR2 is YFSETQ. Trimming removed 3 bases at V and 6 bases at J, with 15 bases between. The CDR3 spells CASSSDSIYDGYTF. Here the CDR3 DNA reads TGCGCCAGCAGCTCGGACAGCATCTATGATGGCTACACCTTC.

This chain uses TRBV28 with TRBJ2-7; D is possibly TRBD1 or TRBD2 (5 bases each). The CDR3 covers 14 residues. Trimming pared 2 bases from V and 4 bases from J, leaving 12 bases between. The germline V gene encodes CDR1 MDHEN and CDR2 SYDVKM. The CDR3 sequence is CASSLRGAQYEQYF. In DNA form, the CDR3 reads TGTGCCAGCAGTTTAAGAGGGGCCCAATACGAGCAGTACTTC.

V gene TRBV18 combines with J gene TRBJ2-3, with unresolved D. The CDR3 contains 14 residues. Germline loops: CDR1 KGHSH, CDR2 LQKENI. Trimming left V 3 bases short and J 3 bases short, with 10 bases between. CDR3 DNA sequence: TGTGCCAGCTCACCCCCGACGAATACAGATACGCAGTATTTT. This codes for CASSPPTNTDTQYF. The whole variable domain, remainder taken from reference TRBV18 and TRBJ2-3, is NAGVMQNPRHLVRRRGQEARLRCSPMKGHSHVYWYRQLPEEGLKFMVYLQKENIIDESGMPKERFSAEFPKEGPSILRIQQVVRGDSAAYFCASSPPTNTDTQYFGPGTRLTVL.

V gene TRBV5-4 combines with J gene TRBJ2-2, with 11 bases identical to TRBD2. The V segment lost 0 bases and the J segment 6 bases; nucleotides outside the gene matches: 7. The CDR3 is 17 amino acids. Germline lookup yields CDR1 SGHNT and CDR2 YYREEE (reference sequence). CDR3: CASSLDLAGGHSGELFF. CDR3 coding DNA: TGTGCCAGCAGCTTGGACCTAGCGGGGGGCCACTCCGGGGAGCTGTTTTTT.

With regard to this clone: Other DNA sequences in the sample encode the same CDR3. The CDR3, as DNA: TGTGCCAGCAGCCGCGGGGCGGGATACAATGAGCAGTTCTTC. The encoded protein is CASSRGAGYNEQFF. This chain joins TRBV27 and TRBJ2-1; the D gene is possibly TRBD2 (6 bases). Germline V gene lookup returns CDR1 MNHEY and CDR2 SMNVEV (reference sequence). CDR3 length: 14 residues. V shed 6 bases and J shed 4 bases, with 13 bases lying between them.

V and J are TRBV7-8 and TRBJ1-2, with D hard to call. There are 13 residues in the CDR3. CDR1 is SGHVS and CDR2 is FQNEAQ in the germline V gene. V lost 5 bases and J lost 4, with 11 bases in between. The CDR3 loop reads CASSPTAGYGYTF. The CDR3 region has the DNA TGTGCCAGCAGCCCCACAGCTGGCTATGGCTACACCTTC.

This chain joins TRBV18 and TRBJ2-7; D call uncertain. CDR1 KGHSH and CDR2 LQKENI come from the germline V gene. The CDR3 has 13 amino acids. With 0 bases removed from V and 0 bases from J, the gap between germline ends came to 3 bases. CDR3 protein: CASSPPASYEQYF. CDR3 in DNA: TGTGCCAGCTCACCACCGGCCTCCTACGAGCAGTACTTC.